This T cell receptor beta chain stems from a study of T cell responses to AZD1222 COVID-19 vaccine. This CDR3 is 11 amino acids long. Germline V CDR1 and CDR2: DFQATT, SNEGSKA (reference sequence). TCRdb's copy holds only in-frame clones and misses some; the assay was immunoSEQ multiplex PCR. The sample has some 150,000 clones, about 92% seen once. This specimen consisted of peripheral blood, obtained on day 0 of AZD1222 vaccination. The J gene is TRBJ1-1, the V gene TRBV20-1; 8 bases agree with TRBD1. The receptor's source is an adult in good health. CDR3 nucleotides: TGCAACACGGACAGGGCCCCTGAAGCTTTCTTT. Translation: CNTDRAPEAFF.